This TCR beta chain was recovered during a study of graft-versus-host responses after intestinal transplantation (TCRdb year 2021). Notes on the research overall: Recipients received multivisceral, liver-intestinal, or isolated intestinal transplants. Every recipient was given anti-thymocyte globulin induction, followed by 3 to 4 years of maintenance tacrolimus and steroids. Graft-versus-host and host-versus-graft alloreactive T cell clones were tracked in the graft, circulation and bone marrow after intestinal transplantation using bulk TCR-beta CDR3 sequencing. Alloreactive clones were identified by sequencing pre-transplant mixed lymphocyte reaction products and comparing these products with unstimulated pre-transplant donor and recipient T cells. The cohort enrolled about two dozen intestinal transplant recipients, one of whom was a retransplant, and a few patients without pretransplant specimens were excluded. Donor T cell macrochimerism was defined as a peak of at least 4% donor T cells among recipient peripheral blood mononuclear cells. Instead of going to the commercial service, samples from three later patients were sequenced in-house on an Illumina MiSeq and processed with MiXCR. Results the study describes overall, beyond this receptor: GvH clones were detected in recipient bone marrow, and some of these GvH clones were observed earlier in ileal mucosa or blood, consistent with an intestinal mucosal origin. In patients with donor T cell macrochimerism, the allografts had high GvH to HvG T cell clonal ratios. Peak levels of circulating GvH clones were associated with declines in HvG clones early after transplant. The relatively low number and heterogeneity of intestinal transplant patients limited the conclusions.

The method behind the library was the immunoSEQ multiplex PCR assay. High-throughput TCR-beta CDR3 sequencing of genomic DNA from most patients was performed by Adaptive Biotechnologies. Under the source paper's analysis protocol: TCR sequencing data were retrieved from Adaptive's ImmunoSEQ software for some 17 patients, whereas a few other patients were processed with MiXCR and VDJtools. CDR3 nucleotide sequences shared between donor and recipient were removed because the origin of such sequences could not be assigned. To be classed as alloreactive, a clone needed at least 2-fold expansion over unstimulated cells and a minimum CFSE-low frequency of 0.002% (template counts) or 0.001% (read counts). Clones detected in sequenced pre-transplant spleen, lymph node, or MLR CFSE-low populations of the donor or recipient were defined as mappable. Cumulative frequency of alloreactive clones was calculated as a percentage of all sequences weighted by copy number. TCRdb took over this immuneACCESS table, retaining in-frame rearrangements with V and J assigned. Such tables are incomplete; in checked studies, under half of the missing clones stem from an unresolved V gene, and the remainder is unexplained. The V and J calls and clone size are taken from that table; D and trimming were inferred from the DNA. Within this sample are roughly 18,000 clones, with 85% to 95% of them counted one time only. The ten largest make up more than 0.6% of the sample.

Blood samples were collected up to 4 times in the first month after transplant and then at least monthly when available. CDR1 and CDR2 were assigned from the germline V gene as SGHTA and FQGNSA. Clipping removes 2 bases from V and 0 bases from J, with 4 as the unmatched junction base count. Inclusive of the bounding cysteine and phenylalanine, the CDR3 is 15 residues long. Only the CDR3 portion is preserved as DNA: 45 bases, with reading frame beginning at the first base. Remarks on this clone: Its antigen target is currently unknown. It has no much larger one-base neighbor in the sample; base qualities were not kept.

This chain is built from TRBV7-2 and TRBJ2-7, and 7 junction bases match TRBD2. The source of this sequence is a human patient who received an intestinal transplant, so some T cells may come from the graft donor. The starting material was PBMCs, obtained 23 days after intestinal transplant. The CDR3 protein is CASSLLAVASYEQYF. Here is the DNA: TGTGCCAGCAGCTTACTAGCGGTAGCCTCCTACGAGCAGTACTTC.